The source of this T cell receptor (beta chain) is a study of CD8 T cells in Susac syndrome. Whole-study findings and limits: The authors found no clonal expansion in Susac syndrome CD4+ T cell repertoires.

Random hexamers primed reverse transcription of 0.5 to 1 ug RNA. TCRdb redid the calling of the immunoSEQ multiplex PCR reads with MiXCR, one entry per CDR3 protein. The sample has 200,000 to 250,000 distinct CDR3 sequences, around 93% seen once; the top ten hold about 0.15%. A word on this clonotype: Its antigen is not identified.

The CDR3 runs 13 residues. V lost 5 bases to trimming and J lost 8 bases, with 15 bases between them. Germline V CDR1 and CDR2: SEHNR, FQNEAQ (reference sequence). V gene TRBV7-9 combines with J gene TRBJ1-2, with D uncertain. The source is a human donor with Susac syndrome. The sequenced sample was CD4+ T cells from PBMCs. Written as DNA, the CDR3 is TGTGCCAGCAGCCCGACGGGGATGAGCGGCTACACCTTC. Its protein is CASSPTGMSGYTF.